This TCR beta chain was found in a study of cytomegalovirus exposure and HLA in healthy donors. Study-level findings and limits: For most TCR beta V segments, an earlier analysis put the productive rate at about 90% or about 30% of the time. Later analysis identified a missense DCLRE1C variant that was linked to TCR beta V- and J-gene trimming. Published work reported that the classifier diagnosed cytomegalovirus status with high specificity and sensitivity.

V lost 2 bases and J lost 1, with 13 bases in between. The V gene's germline CDR1 is SGDLS and CDR2 YYNGEE. The CDR3 length is 17 residues. Use of 60 Vbeta and 13 Jbeta primers characterized the PCR. Data came from immunoSEQ multiplex PCR; TCRdb stores just in-frame clones and leaves some out. Recorded for this sample: around 100,000 clones. About this clone itself: Its antigen is still unknown.

The V call is TRBV9, the J call TRBJ2-6; D is unresolved. The clonotype was recovered from a young woman in good health and CMV-seronegative. Sequenced input: PBMCs. The CDR3 DNA reads as TGTGCCAGCAGCGTCCTTATTCAGTCTTCTGGGGCCAACGTCCTGACTTTC. This encodes CASSVLIQSSGANVLTF.